This is a list of T cell receptor beta chains from one sample in a study of cytomegalovirus exposure and HLA in healthy donors. Libraries were prepared by immunoSEQ multiplex PCR; TCRdb keeps only in-frame clonotypes and omits some of them. Seen here are about 150,000 clones, 68% observed once, and the top ten hold almost 4.5%. Source material: PBMCs. These receptors were taken from a man in his sixties in good health and CMV-seronegative. Both conserved end residues are part of each CDR3. A D gene is named only where the DNA matches it firmly. Clone sizes are given selectively: once, few, many, or a class where the clone is expanded.

clone size: NA; J gene: TRBJ2-3; D gene: TRBD2; V gene: TRBV19; CDR3 DNA: TGTGCCAGTAGTATAGGACTAGCGGGAGCTGGGGCAGATACGCAGTATTTT; CDR3 protein: CASSIGLAGAGADTQYF
clone size: NA; J gene: TRBJ2-3; D gene: NA; V gene: TRBV6-6; CDR3 DNA: TGTGCCACCCTACGACAGGGTGGGAGGGATACGCAGTATTTT; CDR3 protein: CATLRQGGRDTQYF
clone size: once; J gene: TRBJ2-2; D gene: TRBD2; V gene: TRBV9; CDR3 DNA: TGTGCCAGCAGCGCCCCTAGGGGGAGGGGACTAGCAAACACCGGGGAGCTGTTTTTT; CDR3 protein: CASSAPRGRGLANTGELFF
clone size: NA; J gene: TRBJ2-5; D gene: NA; V gene: TRBV7-7; CDR3 DNA: TGTGCCAGCAGCGCACGGGACTTACAAGAGACCCAGTACTTC; CDR3 protein: CASSARDLQETQYF
clone size: once; J gene: TRBJ2-7; D gene: TRBD1; V gene: TRBV28; CDR3 DNA: TGTGCCAGCAGTACCGGGGGGTGGGACAGGGGACTCTACGAGCAGTACTTC; CDR3 protein: CASSTGGWDRGLYEQYF
clone size: NA; J gene: TRBJ1-2; D gene: NA; V gene: TRBV14; CDR3 DNA: TGTGCCAGCAGCCCTCGACAGGAAGGAGGCTACACCTTC; CDR3 protein: CASSPRQEGGYTF
clone size: NA; J gene: TRBJ2-5; D gene: NA; V gene: TRBV29-1; CDR3 DNA: TGCAGCGTTGGGCAGTACCAAGAGACCCAGTACTTC; CDR3 protein: CSVGQYQETQYF
clone size: NA; J gene: TRBJ1-2; D gene: TRBD1; V gene: TRBV27; CDR3 DNA: TGTGCCAGCAGTTATTCAAACAGGGGTCGGTATGGCTACACCTTC; CDR3 protein: CASSYSNRGRYGYTF
clone size: once; J gene: TRBJ1-1; D gene: TRBD1; V gene: TRBV7-3; CDR3 DNA: TGTGCCAGCAGCCCAGGGGACAGGGGTTACACTGAAGCTTTCTTT; CDR3 protein: CASSPGDRGYTEAFF
clone size: NA; J gene: TRBJ1-4; D gene: TRBD1; V gene: TRBV6-5; CDR3 DNA: TGTGCCAGCAGTTACTCGCCCGGACAGGGGTTAGAAAAACTGTTTTTT; CDR3 protein: CASSYSPGQGLEKLFF
clone size: NA; J gene: TRBJ2-7; D gene: TRBD2; V gene: TRBV15; CDR3 DNA: TGTGCCACCAGCAGAGATAAGGCTAGCGGGAGAGGGCCACTCTTC; CDR3 protein: CATSRDKASGRGPLF
clone size: NA; J gene: TRBJ2-7; D gene: TRBD2; V gene: TRBV5-4; CDR3 DNA: TGTGCCAGCAGCCCCAGGACTAGCGGTTTTAACGAGCAGTACTTC; CDR3 protein: CASSPRTSGFNEQYF
clone size: NA; J gene: TRBJ2-7; D gene: NA; V gene: TRBV6-1; CDR3 DNA: TGTGCCAGCAGTGAATTGAGAGGAGCAGGGATGGGCCTCGAGCAGTACTTC; CDR3 protein: CASSELRGAGMGLEQYF
clone size: NA; J gene: TRBJ2-1; D gene: TRBD2; V gene: TRBV7-3; CDR3 DNA: TGTGCCTCCCAGGGAGGGACCACCGATGAGCAGTTCTTC; CDR3 protein: CASQGGTTDEQFF
clone size: NA; J gene: TRBJ2-7; D gene: TRBD2; V gene: TRBV9; CDR3 DNA: TGTGCCAGCAGCGTAGTAGCGGGTGAACCCTACGAGCAGTACTTC; CDR3 protein: CASSVVAGEPYEQYF
clone size: NA; J gene: TRBJ2-5; D gene: TRBD1; V gene: TRBV6-1; CDR3 DNA: TGTGCCAGCAGTGAAGACAGGGGGTGGGAGACCCAGTACTTC; CDR3 protein: CASSEDRGWETQYF
clone size: NA; J gene: TRBJ2-5; D gene: TRBD1; V gene: TRBV5-4; CDR3 DNA: TGTGCCAGCAGCACAGACAGGGGTTTACAAGAGACCCAGTACTTC; CDR3 protein: CASSTDRGLQETQYF
clone size: few; J gene: TRBJ1-4; D gene: TRBD1; V gene: TRBV7-2; CDR3 DNA: TGTGCCAGCAGCTTAAATCAGGGGGGTGGGAGTGGAAAACTGTTTTTT; CDR3 protein: CASSLNQGGGSGKLFF
clone size: NA; J gene: TRBJ2-1; D gene: TRBD2; V gene: TRBV5-1; CDR3 DNA: TGCGCCAGCAGCTTCCCCTCGCGGGAGGACTCCTACAATGAGCAGTTCTTC; CDR3 protein: CASSFPSREDSYNEQFF
clone size: NA; J gene: TRBJ2-1; D gene: TRBD2; V gene: TRBV11-3; CDR3 DNA: TGTGCCAGCAGCCTCGGGACTAGCGGGAGGAGGGATGAGCAGTTCTTC; CDR3 protein: CASSLGTSGRRDEQFF
clone size: NA; J gene: TRBJ2-2; D gene: TRBD2; V gene: TRBV7-8; CDR3 DNA: TGTGCCAGCAGCTTAGTTCGGCTAGCGGGAGTCGCGAACACCGGGGAGCTGTTTTTT; CDR3 protein: CASSLVRLAGVANTGELFF
clone size: NA; J gene: TRBJ2-5; D gene: NA; V gene: TRBV4-1; CDR3 DNA: TGCGCCAGCAGCCAAGAGGGGCCCCACGCCCAAGAGACCCAGTACTTC; CDR3 protein: CASSQEGPHAQETQYF
clone size: NA; J gene: TRBJ2-7; D gene: TRBD2; V gene: TRBV25-1; CDR3 DNA: TGTGCCAGCAGTGGGCCTAGCGGGAGGGCCGCGGAGTACTTC; CDR3 protein: CASSGPSGRAAEYF